This entry concerns a single T cell receptor beta chain. This entry belongs to a study of blood T cell repertoires in COVID-19. Study-wide context: COVID-19 samples from acute and convalescent phases originated in the United States, Italy and Spain. The analysed material was cDNA or gDNA that came from T cells, B-cell-depleted T cells, or PBMCs.

Authors' processing steps: Nucleated cell number was recorded as an estimate derived from reference gene primer amplification. Using immunoSEQ multiplex PCR, the repertoire was profiled, and TCRdb retains in-frame clones only, with some absent. For V, J and clone size, that table is used; D and trimming come from the DNA. The sample yields fewer than 200,000 clones, about 85% seen once. The V gene lost 9 bases and the J gene lost 2 bases, with 17 bases spanning the gap. This CDR3 is built from 15 residues. Germline V gives CDR1 LNHDA, CDR2 SQIVND (reference sequence). The origin of this receptor is a woman at least 80 years old with acute or convalescent COVID-19. The chain has TRBV19 and TRBJ1-5, with no clear D. The sample comprised peripheral blood. The CDR3 loop is CASHPMGRGNQPQHF. In DNA, the CDR3 is TGTGCCAGCCACCCAATGGGGAGGGGCAATCAGCCCCAGCATTTT.